This T cell receptor beta chain was captured in a study of shared clonotypes between healthy human individuals. Looking at the study overall: With ages of 18 to 49, the donors were a couple of women and a few men. The study's findings and limits: Among non-shared clonotypes, generation probabilities were lower than among those shared by all four donors.

Sequenced by immunoSEQ multiplex PCR; TCRdb stores in-frame clones only, minus some. This table has about 2.1 million clones, roughly 95% appearing once. In regard to this clone: Its antigen is unidentified. Other DNA sequences in the sample encode the same CDR3.

Positive CCR7 selection of CD45RO-negative cells yielded the naive CD8 cells, and terminally differentiated effector memory CD45RA+ cells were excluded. This CDR3 spans 13 amino acids. The V gene's germline CDR1 is SGDLS and CDR2 YYNGEE. V shed 0 bases and J shed 5 bases, with 6 bases lying between them. The material sequenced was naive CD8+ T cells from PBMCs. This chain joins TRBV9 and TRBJ1-5; D not certain. This clonotype originated in a man between 18 and 29 years old in good health. Some clones in this sample may be carry-over from other donors' samples. In DNA, the CDR3 is TGTGCCAGCAGCGTAGGCAGCTATCAGCCCCAGCATTTT. As protein: CASSVGSYQPQHF.